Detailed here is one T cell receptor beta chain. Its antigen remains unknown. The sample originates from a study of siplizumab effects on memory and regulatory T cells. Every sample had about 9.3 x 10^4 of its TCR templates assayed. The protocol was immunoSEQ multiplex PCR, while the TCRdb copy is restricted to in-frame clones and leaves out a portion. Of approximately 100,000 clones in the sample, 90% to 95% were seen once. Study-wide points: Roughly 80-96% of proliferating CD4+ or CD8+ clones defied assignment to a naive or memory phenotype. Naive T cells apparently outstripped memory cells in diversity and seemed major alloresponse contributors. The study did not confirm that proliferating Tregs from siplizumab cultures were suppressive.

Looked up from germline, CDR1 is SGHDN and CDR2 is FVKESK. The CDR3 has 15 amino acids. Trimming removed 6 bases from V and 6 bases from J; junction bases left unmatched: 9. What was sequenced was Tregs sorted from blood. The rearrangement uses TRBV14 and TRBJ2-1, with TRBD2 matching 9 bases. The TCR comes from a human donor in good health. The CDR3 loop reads CASRSLAGEANEQFF. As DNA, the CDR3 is TGTGCCAGCAGGTCCTTAGCGGGAGAAGCCAATGAGCAGTTCTTC.